The next 9 T cell receptor beta chains were all read from a single sample in a study of blood T cells in healthy people across ages. Sample-barcoded 5' priming and a J-beta primer mix drove a second PCR of about 7 to 12 cycles. TCRdb re-derived calls from the 5' RACE reads in MiXCR, one entry per CDR3 protein. The table has hundreds of thousands of distinct CDR3 sequences, under 30% seen once. The specimen sequenced was blood. These receptors were obtained from a woman of 80 years or more in good health.

The gene calls are TRBV6-6 and TRBJ2-7; the D gene is possibly TRBD1 (6 bases). The V gene's germline CDR1 is MNHNY and CDR2 SVGAGI (reference sequence). V lost 5 bases to trimming and J lost 6 bases, with 14 bases between them. The length of the CDR3 is 13 residues. CDR3 amino acids: CASSTRGRSEQYF. CDR3 bases: TGTGCCAGCAGTACCAGGGGACGGTCCGAGCAGTACTTC.

About this clonotype itself: A single base separates this from a much larger clone, so it may be a read error. The chain carries TRBV6-6 and TRBJ1-4; 9 bases match TRBD1. The CDR3 is made up of 17 amino acids. With V trimmed by 3 bases and J by 8 bases, 13 bases remained unmatched. The germline V gene encodes CDR1 MNHNY and CDR2 SVGAGI (reference sequence). This CDR3 is CASSYGGGGQGREKLFF. The DNA for the CDR3 is TGTGCCAGCAGTTATGGAGGAGGGGGACAGGGAAGAGAAAAACTGTTTTTT.

This clonotype was counted at least ten times. The chain has TRBV27 and TRBJ2-5, with 10 bases matching TRBD2. This CDR3 has 15 amino acids. The germline V gene encodes CDR1 MNHEY and CDR2 SMNVEV (reference sequence). Trimming at V came to 4 bases and at J to 4 bases, leaving 6 bases not matched to a gene. The CDR3 region has the DNA TGTGCCAGCAGTTATAGCGGGGGGCTTGGAGAGACCCAGTACTTC. It specifies CASSYSGGLGETQYF.

The CDR3 sequence: CASSTTSLDTQYF. The CDR3 DNA is TGCGCCAGCAGCACGACTAGTCTAGATACGCAGTATTTT. The chain employs TRBV5-1 and TRBJ2-3; a weak D match, TRBD2 (6 bases). The CDR3 extends over 13 amino acids. The V gene's germline CDR1 is SGHRS and CDR2 YFSETQ. V lost 4 bases to trimming and J lost 5 bases, with 11 bases between them.

This chain links TRBV28 with TRBJ2-5; 9 bases agree with TRBD1. With 6 bases clipped from V and 11 bases from J, the junction kept 10 bases outside the gene matches. The CDR3 has 13 residues. Germline V gives CDR1 MDHEN, CDR2 SYDVKM. Here the CDR3 reads CASRLRDREEQYF. The CDR3 DNA follows: TGTGCCAGCAGGCTCCGGGACAGGGAAGAGCAGTACTTC.

This clonotype was counted between two and nine times. The CDR3: CASSYSMGGPYGYTF. DNA for the CDR3: TGTGCCAGCAGTTACTCGATGGGGGGGCCCTATGGCTACACCTTC. The chain combines TRBV6-2 or TRBV6-3 with TRBJ1-2; a possible D gene is TRBD1 (6 bases). V lost 0 bases to trimming and J lost 4 bases, with 12 bases between them. The CDR3 is 15 amino acids. Per germline, CDR1 MNHEY and CDR2 SVGEGT.

This clonotype turned up a few times. This chain connects TRBV12-3 or TRBV12-4 to TRBJ1-5; D might be TRBD1 (6 bases). There are 17 residues in the CDR3. V lost 1 base and J lost 0, with 13 bases in between. The CDR3 DNA follows: TGTGCCAGCAGTTTAGGGGGGCGGCAGAGTAGCAATCAGCCCCAGCATTTT. Its translation: CASSLGGRQSSNQPQHF.

The J gene is TRBJ2-1, the V gene TRBV4-3; D gene ambiguous. The CDR3 contains 14 residues. V gave up 1 base and J gave up 7 bases, with 11 bases separating them. Germline V lookup: CDR1 LGHNA, CDR2 YSLEER. The CDR3 DNA follows: TGCGCCAGCAGCCAAGTTCCCTTGGGGAATGAGCAGTTCTTC. It encodes CASSQVPLGNEQFF.

This clonotype was seen at least ten times. The chain is built from TRBV30 and TRBJ1-1; no clear D gene. Germline loops: CDR1 GTSNPN, CDR2 SVGIG (reference sequence). The CDR3 extends over 11 amino acids. V lost 0 bases, J lost 6 bases, and 5 bases lay in between. This chain's CDR3 is CAWSVASEAFF. In DNA form, the CDR3 reads TGTGCCTGGAGTGTCGCCTCTGAAGCTTTCTTT.